Below are 24 T cell receptor beta chains sequenced from a single sample in a study of OX40 agonist ivuxolimab in advanced cancers. Some clones are missing from TCRdb's copy, which holds only in-frame ones; the method was immunoSEQ multiplex PCR. The table lists tens of thousands of clones, over 80% of them singletons. The sample was CD4+ or CD8+ T cells sorted from blood, taken in a trial of the OX40 agonist ivuxolimab. The receptor set was obtained from an adult with an advanced solid tumor such as melanoma, head and neck, liver or kidney cancer.

The chain uses TRBV7-9 and TRBJ1-1, with 8 positions matching TRBD1. Germline V gene sequence: CDR1 SEHNR, CDR2 FQNEAQ (reference sequence). J lost 2 bases, V lost 5 bases, and 7 bases had no gene match. The CDR3 is 15 amino acids. The CDR3 sequence is CASSDGQGINTEAFF. The CDR3 nucleotides are TGTGCCAGCAGCGACGGACAGGGAATAAACACTGAAGCTTTCTTT.

The V gene is TRBV7-6, the J gene TRBJ1-2; D uncertain. There are 13 residues in the CDR3. Germline-derived CDR1 and CDR2 are SGHVS and FNYEAQ. Trimming stripped 5 bases from V and 2 bases from J, with 9 bases between. CDR3 amino acids: CASSVGENYGYTF. CDR3 DNA: TGTGCCAGCAGCGTCGGGGAAAACTATGGCTACACCTTC.

The chain recombines TRBV2 with TRBJ2-5; D perhaps matches TRBD2 (5 bases). This CDR3 region has 12 residues. Germline V CDR1 and CDR2: SNHLY, FYNNEI. Trimming pared 6 bases from V and 2 bases from J, leaving 7 bases between. The DNA for the CDR3 is TGTGCCAGCAGACAGCGGCAAGAGACCCAGTACTTC. It yields the protein CASRQRQETQYF.

The rearrangement joins TRBV7-2 to TRBJ1-1; 9 positions agree with TRBD1. This CDR3 spans 17 amino acids. V gave up 2 bases and J gave up 0 bases; unmatched junction bases: 7. In germline, CDR1 is SGHTA, CDR2 FQGNSA. In DNA, the CDR3 is TGTGCCAGCAGCTTACTGGGACAGGGTTTATTGAACACTGAAGCTTTCTTT. Encoded protein: CASSLLGQGLLNTEAFF.

The chain joins TRBV18 to TRBJ2-1; 8 bases fit TRBD1. Germline loops: CDR1 KGHSH, CDR2 LQKENI. The CDR3 has 20 amino acids. J was trimmed by 6 bases and V by 6 bases; bases with no gene match: 25. Here the CDR3 reads CASSRAGTGPMGSGPNEQFF. The CDR3, as DNA: TGTGCCAGCTCTCGAGCCGGGACAGGCCCAATGGGGTCCGGTCCCAATGAGCAGTTCTTC.

Only a few counts were recorded for this clone. V usage is TRBV6-5 and J usage is TRBJ1-6, with 9 nucleotides matching TRBD1. The CDR3 sequence is 15 residues long. With 4 bases clipped from V and 10 bases from J, the junction kept 8 bases outside the gene matches. The germline gives CDR1 MNHEY, CDR2 SVGAGI. The CDR3 here is CASSFQGQGLSPLHF. CDR3 bases: TGTGCCAGCAGTTTTCAGGGACAGGGTCTCTCACCCCTCCACTTT.

V gene TRBV5-4 combines with J gene TRBJ1-3; 7 bases fit TRBD1. CDR1 and CDR2 (germline): SGHNT, YYREEE (reference sequence). This CDR3 has 14 residues. Germline trimming cut 4 bases from V and 2 bases from J; bases unmatched to any gene: 3. The CDR3 nucleotides read TGTGCCAGCAGCCCGGGGACAGCTGGAAACACCATATATTTT. This sequence encodes CASSPGTAGNTIYF.

This clone has only a few counts. The rearrangement links TRBV28 to TRBJ1-2; D call uncertain. Germline values: CDR1 MDHEN, CDR2 SYDVKM. The CDR3 has 14 residues. Trimming removed 8 bases at V and 4 bases at J, with 17 bases between. The CDR3 region is CASSPGQPRYGYTF. DNA for the CDR3: TGTGCCAGCTCCCCGGGCCAACCCCGCTATGGCTACACCTTC.

The chain uses TRBV29-1 and TRBJ2-1; D gene ambiguous. Trimming took 0 bases from V and 12 from J, leaving 9 bases between them. In germline, CDR1 is SQVTM, CDR2 ANQGSEA. The CDR3 extends over 11 amino acids. The CDR3 DNA sequence: TGCAGCGTTGAAGAAAATGGTTTGCAGTTCTTC. Translating it yields CSVEENGLQFF.

The chain combines TRBV7-8 with TRBJ1-1; TRBD1 matches at 9 bases. V trimming: 2 bases; J trimming: 6 bases; junction bases outside the gene matches: 4. Germline V gene lookup returns CDR1 SGHVS and CDR2 FQNEAQ. This CDR3 region has 14 residues. This CDR3 reads CASSLLQGASEAFF. CDR3 bases: TGTGCCAGCAGCTTACTACAGGGGGCCTCTGAAGCTTTCTTT.

This chain's CDR3 is CASSFRGQGTEAFF. In DNA, the CDR3 is TGTGCCAGCAGTTTCAGGGGGCAGGGAACTGAAGCTTTCTTT. The gene calls are TRBV28 and TRBJ1-1; 8 nucleotides line up with TRBD1. The CDR3 runs 14 residues. CDR1 and CDR2 (germline): MDHEN, SYDVKM. Trimming removed 3 bases from V and 5 bases from J; junction bases left unmatched: 5.

The sample holds one count of this clone. The J gene is TRBJ2-2, the V gene TRBV6-1; 7 bases map to TRBD2. The germline gives CDR1 MNHNS, CDR2 SASEGT. Trimming at V came to 6 bases and at J to 1 base, leaving 2 bases not matched to a gene. CDR3 size: 14 residues. CDR3 residues: CASRWGGNTGELFF. The CDR3 nucleotides read TGTGCCAGCAGGTGGGGGGGGAACACCGGGGAGCTGTTTTTT.

The chain joins TRBV25-1 to TRBJ1-1; D is uncertain. The CDR3 runs to 11 residues. V dropped 5 bases and J dropped 8 bases, with 9 bases sitting between them. Germline values: CDR1 MGHDK, CDR2 SYGVNS. CDR3 in DNA: TGTGCCAGCAGTTACCGGTCAGAAGCTTTCTTT. This gives the protein CASSYRSEAFF. Looking up the rest from reference TRBV25-1 and TRBJ1-1 gives the full variable domain: EADIYQTPRYLVIGTGKKITLECSQTMGHDKMYWYQQDPGMELHLIHYSYGVNSTEKGDLSSESTVSRIRTEHFPLTLESARPSHTSQYLCASSYRSEAFFGQGTRLTVV.

The V call is TRBV18, the J call TRBJ1-5; the match to TRBD1 covers 7 bases. V gave up 0 bases and J gave up 4 bases; unmatched junction bases: 12. The CDR3 length is 18 residues. Germline-derived CDR1 and CDR2 are KGHSH and LQKENI. CDR3 loop: CASSPPVAGGYGNQPQHF. The CDR3 bases are TGTGCCAGCTCACCACCGGTCGCAGGGGGATATGGAAATCAGCCCCAGCATTTT.

V usage is TRBV19 and J usage is TRBJ2-5; a possible D gene is TRBD2 (6 bases). Per the germline V gene, CDR1 is LNHDA and CDR2 is SQIVND (reference sequence). With 4 bases removed from V and 4 bases from J, the gap between germline ends came to 10 bases. This CDR3 is built from 13 residues. CDR3: CASSTGVRETQYF. In DNA form, the CDR3 reads TGTGCCAGTAGTACGGGGGTGAGAGAGACCCAGTACTTC.

This rearrangement joins TRBV11-3 to TRBJ2-7; possible D gene TRBD1, 6 bases. The CDR3 is 12 amino acids. V was pared by 6 bases and J by 7 bases, with 13 bases between. The germline V gene encodes CDR1 SGHNT and CDR2 YENEEA. Written as DNA, the CDR3 is TGTGCCAGCAGTATCAAAGGGGGAGAGCAGTACTTC. Amino acids: CASSIKGGEQYF. The full variable domain, its missing parts supplied by reference TRBV11-3 and TRBJ2-7, is EAGVVQSPRYKIIEKKQPVAFWCNPISGHNTLYWYLQNLGQGPELLIRYENEEAVDDSQLPKDRFSAERLKGVDSTLKIQPAELGDSAVYLCASSIKGGEQYFGPGTRLTVT.

The rearrangement uses TRBV5-1 and TRBJ2-3; no clear D gene. The germline V gene encodes CDR1 SGHRS and CDR2 YFSETQ. The CDR3 has 16 amino acids. V lost 0 bases, J lost 3 bases, and 14 bases lay in between. The CDR3 spells CASSLADGPRTDTQYF. CDR3 DNA: TGCGCCAGCAGCTTGGCCGACGGGCCGAGGACAGATACGCAGTATTTT.

The V gene is TRBV30, the J gene TRBJ2-5, with 8 bases aligning to TRBD2. CDR1 is GTSNPN, CDR2 SVGIG, per germline (reference sequence). The CDR3 covers 13 residues. The ends lost 0 bases at V and 5 bases at J; junction bases unmatched: 2. The DNA of the CDR3 is TGTGCCTGGAGTGTGGCTAGCGGGGAGACCCAGTACTTC. Translated, it gives CAWSVASGETQYF.

CDR3 nucleotides: TGTGCCAGCAGTTTTTTCGGGAGGGGCACTGAAGCTTTCTTT. Protein: CASSFFGRGTEAFF. This chain joins TRBV28 and TRBJ1-1; TRBD1 is a possible D gene (5 bases). Trimming shortened V by 3 bases and J by 4 bases, and 12 bases separated the two germline ends. The V gene's germline CDR1 is MDHEN and CDR2 SYDVKM. This CDR3 is 14 amino acids long. Full variable domain (missing parts from reference TRBV28 and TRBJ1-1): DVKVTQSSRYLVKRTGEKVFLECVQDMDHENMFWYRQDPGLGLRLIYFSYDVKMKEKGDIPEGYSVSREKKERFSLILESASTNQTSMYLCASSFFGRGTEAFFGQGTRLTVV.

The rearrangement links TRBV6-1 to TRBJ2-5, with TRBD2 matching over 10 bases. Germline assignment: CDR1 MNHNS and CDR2 SASEGT. This CDR3 has 14 residues. V was clipped by 2 bases and J by 7 bases; unmatched bases: 4. The CDR3 DNA reads as TGTGCCAGCAGTGAACATGAGCGGGGGGGGACCCAGTACTTC. As protein: CASSEHERGGTQYF.

The V gene is TRBV7-9, the J gene TRBJ1-3, with D unresolved. CDR1 SEHNR and CDR2 FQNEAQ come from the germline V gene (reference sequence). V lost 3 bases to trimming and J lost 6 bases, with 3 bases between them. This CDR3 region has 11 residues. The CDR3 bases are TGTGCCAGCAGCTTGGCAAACACCATATATTTT. This codes for CASSLANTIYF.

The chain recombines TRBV6-5 with TRBJ1-2; tentative D call: TRBD1 (6 bases). The CDR3 is 12 amino acids. V was shortened by 6 bases and J by 5 bases, with 10 bases between the two germline ends. Looked up from germline, CDR1 is MNHEY and CDR2 is SVGAGI. The CDR3 coding sequence is TGTGCCAGCAGATCCCAGGGGTATGGCTACACCTTC. This encodes CASRSQGYGYTF.

This clone has a handful of counts. V usage is TRBV18 and J usage is TRBJ2-1; 7 nucleotides align to TRBD2. Germline loops: CDR1 KGHSH, CDR2 LQKENI. The J segment lost 9 bases and the V segment lost 1 base, leaving 9 bases of the junction unmatched. This CDR3 has 15 amino acids. In nucleotides, the CDR3 is TGTGCCAGCTCACCACTCAGTGGAGGGGAGGGTGAGCAGTTCTTC. It translates to CASSPLSGGEGEQFF.

This chain uses TRBV28 with TRBJ2-5; 7 nucleotides align to TRBD1. The CDR3 has 15 amino acids. Germline CDR1 is MDHEN and CDR2 is SYDVKM. Germline trimming cut 5 bases from V and 1 base from J; bases unmatched to any gene: 7. CDR3 bases: TGTGCCAGCAGTACCGGGACAGCCAGCCAAGAGACCCAGTACTTC. This gives the protein CASSTGTASQETQYF.